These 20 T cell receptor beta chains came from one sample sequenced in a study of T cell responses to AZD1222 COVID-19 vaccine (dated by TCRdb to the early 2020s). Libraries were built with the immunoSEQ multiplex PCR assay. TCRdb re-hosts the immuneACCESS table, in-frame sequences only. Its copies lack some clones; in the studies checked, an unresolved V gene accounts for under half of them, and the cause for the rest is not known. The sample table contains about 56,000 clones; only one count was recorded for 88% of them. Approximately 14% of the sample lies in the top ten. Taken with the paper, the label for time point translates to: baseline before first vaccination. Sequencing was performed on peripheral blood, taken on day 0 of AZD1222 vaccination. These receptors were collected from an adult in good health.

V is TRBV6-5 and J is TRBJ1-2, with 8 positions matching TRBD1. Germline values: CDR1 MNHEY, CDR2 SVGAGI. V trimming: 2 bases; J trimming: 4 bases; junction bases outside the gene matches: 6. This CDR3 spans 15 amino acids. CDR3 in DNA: TGTGCCAGCAGTTACGGGACAGGAAAGGTCTATGGCTACACCTTC. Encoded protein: CASSYGTGKVYGYTF.

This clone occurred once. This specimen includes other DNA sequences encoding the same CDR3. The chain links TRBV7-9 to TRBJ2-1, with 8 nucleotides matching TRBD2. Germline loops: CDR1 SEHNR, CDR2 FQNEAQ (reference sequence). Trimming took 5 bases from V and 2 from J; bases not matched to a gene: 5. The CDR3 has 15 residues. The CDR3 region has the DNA TGTGCCAGCAGCCCTAGCGGGTCCCCCTACAATGAGCAGTTCTTC. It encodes CASSPSGSPYNEQFF.

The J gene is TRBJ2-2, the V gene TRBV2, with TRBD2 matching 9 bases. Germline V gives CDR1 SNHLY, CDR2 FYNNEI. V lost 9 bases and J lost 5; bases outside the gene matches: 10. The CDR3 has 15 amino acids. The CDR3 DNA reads TGTGCCAGACATAGCGGGGGCGAGGGGACCGGGGAGCTGTTTTTT. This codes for CARHSGGEGTGELFF.

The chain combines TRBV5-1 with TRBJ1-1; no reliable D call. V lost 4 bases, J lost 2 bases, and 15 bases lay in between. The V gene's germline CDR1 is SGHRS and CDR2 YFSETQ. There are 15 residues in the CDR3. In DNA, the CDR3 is TGCGCCAGCAGCCCCGGGTGGGAGGGCAACACTGAAGCTTTCTTT. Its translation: CASSPGWEGNTEAFF. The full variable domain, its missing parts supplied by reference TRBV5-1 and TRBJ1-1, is KAGVTQTPRYLIKTRGQQVTLSCSPISGHRSVSWYQQTPGQGLQFLFEYFSETQRNKGNFPGRFSGRQFSNSRSEMNVSTLELGDSALYLCASSPGWEGNTEAFFGQGTRLTVV.

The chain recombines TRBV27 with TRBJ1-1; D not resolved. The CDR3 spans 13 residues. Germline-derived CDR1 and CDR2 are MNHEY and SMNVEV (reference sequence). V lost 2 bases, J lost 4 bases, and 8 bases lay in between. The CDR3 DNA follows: TGTGCCAGCAGTTTAAAGGTCTCCACTGAAGCTTTCTTT. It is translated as CASSLKVSTEAFF.

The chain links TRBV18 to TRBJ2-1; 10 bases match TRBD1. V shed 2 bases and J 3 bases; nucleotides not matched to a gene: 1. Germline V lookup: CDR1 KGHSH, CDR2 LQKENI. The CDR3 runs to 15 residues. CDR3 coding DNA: TGTGCCAGCTCACCATGGACAGGGGGCTACAATGAGCAGTTCTTC. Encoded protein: CASSPWTGGYNEQFF.

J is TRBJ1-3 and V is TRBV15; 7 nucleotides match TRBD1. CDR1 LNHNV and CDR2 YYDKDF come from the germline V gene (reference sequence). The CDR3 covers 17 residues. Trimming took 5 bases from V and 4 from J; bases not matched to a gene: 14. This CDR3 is CATSSRTGPFLGNTIYF. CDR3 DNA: TGTGCCACCAGCTCTCGGACAGGCCCTTTCTTGGGAAACACCATATATTTT.

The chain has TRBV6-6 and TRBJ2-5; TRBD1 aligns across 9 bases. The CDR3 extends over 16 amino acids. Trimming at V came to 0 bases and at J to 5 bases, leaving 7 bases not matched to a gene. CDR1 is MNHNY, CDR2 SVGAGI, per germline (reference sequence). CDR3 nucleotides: TGTGCCAGCAGTTACTCGCGGGACAGGGTGGCGGAGACCCAGTACTTC. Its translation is CASSYSRDRVAETQYF.

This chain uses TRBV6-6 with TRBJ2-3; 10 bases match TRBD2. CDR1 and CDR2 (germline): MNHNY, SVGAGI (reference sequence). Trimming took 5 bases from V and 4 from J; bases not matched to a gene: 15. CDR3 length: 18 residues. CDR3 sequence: CASSHRSPSGSSADTQYF. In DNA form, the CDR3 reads TGTGCCAGCAGTCACCGTTCGCCTAGCGGGAGCTCCGCAGATACGCAGTATTTT.

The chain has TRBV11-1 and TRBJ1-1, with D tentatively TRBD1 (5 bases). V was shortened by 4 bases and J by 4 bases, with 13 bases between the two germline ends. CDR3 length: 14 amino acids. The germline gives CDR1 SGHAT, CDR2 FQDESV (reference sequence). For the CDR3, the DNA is TGTGCCAGCAGCTATGACGCGGGGGGCACTGAAGCTTTCTTT. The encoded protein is CASSYDAGGTEAFF.

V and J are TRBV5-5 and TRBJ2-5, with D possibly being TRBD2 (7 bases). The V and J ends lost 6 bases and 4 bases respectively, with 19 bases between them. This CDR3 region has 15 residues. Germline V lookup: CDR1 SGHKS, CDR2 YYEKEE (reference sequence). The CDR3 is CASTYLGGGAETQYF. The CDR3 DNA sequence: TGTGCCAGCACCTATCTTGGGGGGGGCGCAGAGACCCAGTACTTC.

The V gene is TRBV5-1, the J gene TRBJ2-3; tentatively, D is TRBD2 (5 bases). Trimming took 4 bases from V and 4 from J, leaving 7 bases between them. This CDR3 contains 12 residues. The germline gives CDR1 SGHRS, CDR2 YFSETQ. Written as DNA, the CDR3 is TGCGCCAGCAGCCAGGAGGCAGATACGCAGTATTTT. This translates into CASSQEADTQYF.

CDR3 bases: TGCGCCAGCAGCTTGTCCACAGGGTATGAAGCTTTCTTT. This encodes CASSLSTGYEAFF. This chain connects TRBV5-1 to TRBJ1-1, with D possibly being TRBD1 (6 bases). The CDR3 length is 13 residues. Germline values: CDR1 SGHRS, CDR2 YFSETQ. The V gene lost 1 base and the J gene lost 7 bases, with 11 bases spanning the gap.

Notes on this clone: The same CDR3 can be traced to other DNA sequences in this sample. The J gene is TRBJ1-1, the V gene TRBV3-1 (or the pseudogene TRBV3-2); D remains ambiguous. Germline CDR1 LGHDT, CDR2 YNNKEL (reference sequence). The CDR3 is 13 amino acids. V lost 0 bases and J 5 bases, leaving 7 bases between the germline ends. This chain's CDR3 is CASSQERGTEAFF. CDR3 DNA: TGTGCCAGCAGCCAAGAACGGGGAACTGAAGCTTTCTTT.

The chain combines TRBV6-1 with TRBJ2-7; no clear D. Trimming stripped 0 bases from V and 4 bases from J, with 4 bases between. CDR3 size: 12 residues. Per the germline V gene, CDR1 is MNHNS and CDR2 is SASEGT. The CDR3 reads CASSEAGYEQYF. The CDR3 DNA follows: TGTGCCAGCAGTGAAGCCGGTTACGAGCAGTACTTC.

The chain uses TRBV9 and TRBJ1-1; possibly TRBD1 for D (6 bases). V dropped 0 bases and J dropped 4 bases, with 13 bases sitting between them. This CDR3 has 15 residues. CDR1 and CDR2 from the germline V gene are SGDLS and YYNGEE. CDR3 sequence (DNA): TGTGCCAGCAGCGTAGGGGCAGGGGCGCCCACTGAAGCTTTCTTT. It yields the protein CASSVGAGAPTEAFF.

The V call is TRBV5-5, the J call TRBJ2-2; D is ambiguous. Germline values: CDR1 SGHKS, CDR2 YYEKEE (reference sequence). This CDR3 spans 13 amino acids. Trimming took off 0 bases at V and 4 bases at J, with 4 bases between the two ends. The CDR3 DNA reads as TGTGCCAGCAGCTTGGACCTCACCGGGGAGCTGTTTTTT. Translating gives CASSLDLTGELFF.

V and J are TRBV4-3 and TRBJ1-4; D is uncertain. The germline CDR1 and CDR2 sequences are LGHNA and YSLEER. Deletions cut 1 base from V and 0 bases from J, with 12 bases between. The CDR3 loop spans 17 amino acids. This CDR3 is CASSQASGVATNEKLFF. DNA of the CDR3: TGCGCCAGCAGCCAAGCGAGCGGAGTTGCAACTAATGAAAAACTGTTTTTT.

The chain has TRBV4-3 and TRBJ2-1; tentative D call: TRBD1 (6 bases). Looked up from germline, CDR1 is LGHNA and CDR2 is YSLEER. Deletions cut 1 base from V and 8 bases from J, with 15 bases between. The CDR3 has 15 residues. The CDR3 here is CASSQGGLVHDEQFF. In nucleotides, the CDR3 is TGCGCCAGCAGCCAAGGGGGGCTAGTCCATGATGAGCAGTTCTTC.

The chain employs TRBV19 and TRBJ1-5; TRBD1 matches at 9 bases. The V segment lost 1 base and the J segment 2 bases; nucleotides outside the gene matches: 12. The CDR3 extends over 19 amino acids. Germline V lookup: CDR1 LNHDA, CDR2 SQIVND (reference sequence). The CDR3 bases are TGTGCCAGTAGTATAGTTTGGGGCGGGACAGGGACGGGCAATCAGCCCCAGCATTTT. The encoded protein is CASSIVWGGTGTGNQPQHF.